The rows below give T cell receptor beta chains drawn from one sample of a study of blood T cell repertoires in COVID-19. Clones were read by immunoSEQ multiplex PCR, and TCRdb kept only the in-frame ones, dropping some. The repertoire holds tens of thousands of clones, with around 83% as singletons. Sample: peripheral blood. All receptors come from a man aged 30 to 39 with COVID-19, enrolled during active disease. Both conserved end residues are part of each CDR3. A D gene is named only where the DNA matches it firmly. Size tells how often a clone was seen (once, few, many) or the class of an expanded clone, and some rows leave it out.

.	TRBV28	TRBD2	TRBJ2-3	TGTGCCAGCAGTTGGGGGGGACTAGCAAGAGATACGCAGTATTTT	CASSWGGLARDTQYF
.	TRBV5-4	.	TRBJ2-1	TGTGCCAGCAGCTTGGCATTTAGCCATGAGCAGTTCTTC	CASSLAFSHEQFF
.	TRBV20-1	TRBD1	TRBJ1-2	TGCAGTGCTAGTAGGGGACAGGGAAACTATGGCTACACCTTC	CSASRGQGNYGYTF
.	TRBV12-3/TRBV12-4	.	TRBJ1-1	TGTGCCAGCAATAAGGCGGCGAACACTGAAGCTTTCTTT	CASNKAANTEAFF
once	TRBV7-2	TRBD2	TRBJ2-1	TGTGCCAGCAGTTCTAGACTAGCGGGAAACGGTGAGCAGTTCTTC	CASSSRLAGNGEQFF
.	TRBV7-9	TRBD1	TRBJ2-7	TGTGCCAGCAGCCCCGGGACAGGGGACGAGCAGTACTTC	CASSPGTGDEQYF
.	TRBV6-6	.	TRBJ1-2	TGTGCCAGCAGTTACAGGGGACTCCCGGTGGATTATGGCTACACCTTC	CASSYRGLPVDYGYTF
.	TRBV4-2	.	TRBJ2-3	TGTGCCAGCAGCCAGGGAGCGGATACCCATGGAGATACGCAGTATTTT	CASSQGADTHGDTQYF
once	TRBV10-2	.	TRBJ2-2	TGCGCCAGCAGTGTAGGGGCAGACACCGGGGAGCTGTTTTTT	CASSVGADTGELFF
once	TRBV10-3	TRBD1	TRBJ1-2	TGTGCCCTCGGGGGGACAGGGGAAGGCTACACCTTC	CALGGTGEGYTF
.	TRBV7-2	.	TRBJ2-1	TGTGCCAGCAGCTTAGGCACGTCGAACAGGGTAGTCATGGATGAGCAGTTCTTC	CASSLGTSNRVVMDEQFF
.	TRBV19	.	TRBJ2-3	TGTGCCAGTAGTACCGCTCGGGGTGGCTGGTATTTT	CASSTARGGWYF
.	TRBV19	.	TRBJ2-3	TGTGCCAGTAGTATAGCTCCTACCACGGGTACGCAGTATTTT	CASSIAPTTGTQYF
.	TRBV9	TRBD1	TRBJ2-2	TGTGCCAGCAGCGTAGTAAGGGACAGGTTCTCCGGGGAGCTGTTTTTT	CASSVVRDRFSGELFF
.	TRBV7-2	TRBD2	TRBJ2-1	TGTGCCAGCAGCTCGACGGGAGGGGGCAATGAGCAGTTCTTC	CASSSTGGGNEQFF
.	TRBV10-3	.	TRBJ2-2	TGTGCCATCAGCAGGGATCCGAACACCGGGGAGCTGTTTTTT	CAISRDPNTGELFF
.	TRBV19	.	TRBJ2-7	TGTGCCAGTAGTAGGTCGGAGGCCTACGAGCAGTACTTC	CASSRSEAYEQYF
.	TRBV7-3	.	TRBJ1-2	TGTGCCAGCAGCTCCGGGGGATCTAACTATGGCTACACCTTC	CASSSGGSNYGYTF
.	TRBV6-4	.	TRBJ2-2	TGTGCCAGCAGTGACTCTAGCACCGGGGAGCTGTTTTTT	CASSDSSTGELFF
few	TRBV11-2	TRBD1	TRBJ2-7	TGTGCCAGCAGCTTTCAGCGGGGACAGGGTACGTACGAGCAGTACTTC	CASSFQRGQGTYEQYF
.	TRBV6-1	.	TRBJ2-5	TGTGCCAGCAGTGAAGAGGAGCAAGAGACCCAGTACTTC	CASSEEEQETQYF
.	TRBV5-1	.	TRBJ1-1	TGCGCCAGCAGTGTGCAGGGAAACACTGAAGCTTTCTTT	CASSVQGNTEAFF
.	TRBV19	TRBD1	TRBJ1-5	TGTGCCAGTAGTATGACAGGGGGCAATCAGCCCCAGCATTTT	CASSMTGGNQPQHF
.	TRBV2	TRBD2	TRBJ2-1	TGTGCCAGCATAGCGGGGGAATGGAATGAGCAGTTCTTC	CASIAGEWNEQFF